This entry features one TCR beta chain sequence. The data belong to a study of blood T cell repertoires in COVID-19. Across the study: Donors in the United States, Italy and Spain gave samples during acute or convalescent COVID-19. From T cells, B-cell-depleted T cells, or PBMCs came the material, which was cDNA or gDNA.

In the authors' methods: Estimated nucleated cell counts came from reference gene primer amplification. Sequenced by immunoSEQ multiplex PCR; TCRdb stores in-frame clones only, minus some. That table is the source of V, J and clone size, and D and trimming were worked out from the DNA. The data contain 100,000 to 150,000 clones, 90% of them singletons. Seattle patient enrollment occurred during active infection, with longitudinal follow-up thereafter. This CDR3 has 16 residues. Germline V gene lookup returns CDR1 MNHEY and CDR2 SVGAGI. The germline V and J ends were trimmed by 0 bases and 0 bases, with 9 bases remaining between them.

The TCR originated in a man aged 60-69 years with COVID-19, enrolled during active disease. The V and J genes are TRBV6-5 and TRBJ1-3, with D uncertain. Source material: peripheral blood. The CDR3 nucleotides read TGTGCCAGCAGTTACTCGTCCGCCTACTCTGGAAACACCATATATTTT. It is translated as CASSYSSAYSGNTIYF.